The 30 T cell receptor beta chains reported below all come from one sample, sequenced in a study of monozygotic twins with inflammatory bowel disease (dated by TCRdb to the late 2010s). Libraries were prepared through 5' RACE. The reads were generated on an Illumina HiSeq 2500. TCRdb reprocessed the reads and provides one entry for every CDR3 protein sequence; no DNA is given. The data table for this sample lists 300,000 to 400,000 distinct CDR3 sequences. The biggest ten clones account for 2% to 2.5% of the sample. Sequencing used blood. The receptors here all came from a human donor with ulcerative colitis or Crohn's disease, or a healthy co-twin of an affected twin (not recorded which).

The chain uses TRBV19 and TRBJ2-1. CDR3 length: 13 amino acids. CDR1 and CDR2 from the germline V gene are LNHDA and SQIVND (reference sequence). The chain's CDR3 is CASSRGYANEQFF.

This chain links TRBV13 with TRBJ2-4; with no DNA, the TCRdb D assignment of TRBD1 cannot be verified. CDR3 length: 14 amino acids. From germline, CDR1 is PRHDT and CDR2 FYEKMQ (reference sequence). The CDR3 spells CASSLRGGKNIQYF.

The chain carries TRBV14 and TRBJ2-5; the TCRdb call, TRBD1, lacks DNA for checking. This CDR3 is 15 amino acids long. Germline CDR1 reads SGHDN; CDR2 reads FVKESK. The CDR3 protein is CASSQNDGQGKTQYF.

V and J are TRBV13 and TRBJ2-7. This CDR3 has 15 amino acids. Germline V gene data show CDR1 as PRHDT and CDR2 as FYEKMQ (reference sequence). This chain's CDR3 is CASSLAIDSSYEQYF.

The CDR3: CASSPAGSYNEQFF. The rearrangement uses TRBV2 and TRBJ2-1; TCRdb's D call, TRBD1, is unchecked because there is no DNA. The CDR3 is 14 residues long. The V gene's germline CDR1 is SNHLY and CDR2 FYNNEI.

CDR3: CASSHARTSRYTDTQYF. The V call is TRBV27, the J call TRBJ2-3; there is no DNA to check the TCRdb D call of TRBD2. Germline-derived CDR1 and CDR2 are MNHEY and SMNVEV (reference sequence). The CDR3 length is 17 residues.

This chain links TRBV6-5 with TRBJ2-7; the D call from TCRdb, TRBD1, cannot be confirmed without DNA. The CDR3 is made up of 13 amino acids. Germline V lookup: CDR1 MNHEY, CDR2 SVGAGI. The CDR3 here is CASGGTNSYEQYF.

V and J are TRBV5-6 and TRBJ2-2; absent DNA, TCRdb's TRBD1 call cannot be checked. The CDR3 is made up of 18 amino acids. Germline V lookup: CDR1 SGHDT, CDR2 YYEEEE. The CDR3 sequence is CASSLAVGPSFDTGELFF.

The CDR3 sequence is CASSANLGTGGADTQYF. The chain combines TRBV18 with TRBJ2-3; TCRdb names TRBD1, which stays unverified in the absence of DNA. CDR3 length: 17 amino acids. CDR1 KGHSH and CDR2 LQKENI come from the germline V gene.

The genes are TRBV20-1 and TRBJ1-1; the TCRdb D gene call, TRBD1, has no DNA to confirm it. In germline, CDR1 is DFQATT, CDR2 SNEGSKA (reference sequence). The CDR3 sequence is 15 residues long. CDR3 residues: CSAPSATGLNTEAFF.

The rearrangement links TRBV6-1 to TRBJ2-6. The CDR3 contains 17 residues. Germline CDR1 is MNHNS and CDR2 is SASEGT. This CDR3 reads CASSETNTRSGANVLTF.

The CDR3 loop reads CASSVAGGRQPQHF. The V call is TRBV5-6, the J call TRBJ1-5; TCRdb picks TRBD1, but there is no DNA to check that call. From germline, CDR1 is SGHDT and CDR2 YYEEEE. This CDR3 region has 14 residues.

This chain joins TRBV11-1 and TRBJ2-1; the D gene TCRdb calls, TRBD2, cannot be checked with no DNA. The CDR3 covers 18 residues. The germline V gene has CDR1 SGHAT and CDR2 FQDESV (reference sequence). The CDR3 spells CASSFIPGTSGGRNEQFF.

The V and J genes are TRBV20-1 and TRBJ2-1. Germline V gene sequence: CDR1 DFQATT, CDR2 SNEGSKA (reference sequence). This CDR3 comprises 12 residues. The CDR3 sequence: CSAPTSYNEQFF.

The CDR3 region is CASSKRSSPHEKLFF. The rearrangement uses TRBV12-3 or TRBV12-4 and TRBJ1-4. The CDR3 consists of 15 residues.

The rearrangement links TRBV15 to TRBJ2-3; TCRdb's D call of TRBD1 is untestable without DNA. The CDR3 loop spans 15 amino acids. Germline CDR1 is LNHNV and CDR2 is YYDKDF (reference sequence). This CDR3 reads CATSPDRGGTDTQYF.

The V call is TRBV25-1, the J call TRBJ2-2; the D call from TCRdb, TRBD1, cannot be confirmed without DNA. This CDR3 comprises 14 residues. Germline CDR1 MGHDK, CDR2 SYGVNS. The CDR3 loop is CASQLDRVTGELFF.

The chain links TRBV25-1 to TRBJ2-5. CDR1 and CDR2 (germline): MGHDK, SYGVNS. The CDR3 length is 15 residues. CDR3 sequence: CASSEYMPGTETQYF.

The chain has TRBV11-2 and TRBJ2-1; lacking DNA, the TRBD1 call made by TCRdb goes unchecked. CDR3 length equals 16 residues. Germline values: CDR1 SGHAT, CDR2 FQNNGV. CDR3 in amino acids: CASSLPGQGTYNEQFF.

The chain's CDR3 is CSATGDRDFEQYF. The chain carries TRBV20-1 and TRBJ2-7; the TCRdb call, TRBD1, lacks DNA for checking. The CDR3 extends over 13 amino acids. Germline lookup yields CDR1 DFQATT and CDR2 SNEGSKA (reference sequence).

V is TRBV7-9 and J is TRBJ2-5; TCRdb's D gene call, TRBD2, goes unchecked for lack of DNA. The CDR3 extends over 15 amino acids. The germline V gene encodes CDR1 SEHNR and CDR2 FQNEAQ (reference sequence). The CDR3 loop reads CASSPIRHSAETQYF.

This chain connects TRBV28 to TRBJ2-1. The CDR3 loop spans 14 amino acids. Germline loops: CDR1 MDHEN, CDR2 SYDVKM. CDR3 amino acids: CASKTRGGLNEQFF.

The gene calls are TRBV27 and TRBJ2-7; lacking DNA, the TRBD1 call made by TCRdb goes unchecked. This CDR3 contains 15 residues. The germline V gene has CDR1 MNHEY and CDR2 SMNVEV (reference sequence). The CDR3 reads CASKEGAAPYYEQYF.

The chain carries TRBV28 and TRBJ1-2; TCRdb gives TRBD1 as the D gene, but with no DNA this cannot be confirmed. The CDR3 consists of 15 residues. Germline CDR1 reads MDHEN; CDR2 reads SYDVKM. CDR3 sequence: CASSFLGQINYGYTF.

The chain combines TRBV14 with TRBJ2-3; TCRdb's D call, TRBD2, is unchecked because there is no DNA. This CDR3 has 16 residues. Germline lookup yields CDR1 SGHDN and CDR2 FVKESK. The chain's CDR3 is CASSPPPSGRADTQYF.

V usage is TRBV20-1 and J usage is TRBJ1-2; TCRdb's D gene call, TRBD1, goes unchecked for lack of DNA. Germline-derived CDR1 and CDR2 are DFQATT and SNEGSKA (reference sequence). This CDR3 is built from 14 residues. The CDR3 here is CSARARRGDYGYTF.

The gene calls are TRBV27 and TRBJ2-2; TCRdb designates TRBD1, a call that cannot be tested without DNA. This CDR3 spans 14 amino acids. The V gene's germline CDR1 is MNHEY and CDR2 SMNVEV (reference sequence). The CDR3 sequence: CAARGSRNTGELFF.

J is TRBJ2-7 and V is TRBV9. The CDR3 extends over 15 amino acids. The germline gives CDR1 SGDLS, CDR2 YYNGEE. Here the CDR3 reads CASSVVVKGSYEQYF.

CDR3 loop: CATSSKSNQPQHF. This sequence joins TRBV15 and TRBJ1-5. The CDR3 is 13 amino acids. Looked up from germline, CDR1 is LNHNV and CDR2 is YYDKDF (reference sequence).

This chain connects TRBV6-2 or TRBV6-3 to TRBJ1-5. Germline loops: CDR1 MNHEY, CDR2 SVGEGT. There are 18 residues in the CDR3. The CDR3 sequence: CASSYDFGGDLSNQPQHF.